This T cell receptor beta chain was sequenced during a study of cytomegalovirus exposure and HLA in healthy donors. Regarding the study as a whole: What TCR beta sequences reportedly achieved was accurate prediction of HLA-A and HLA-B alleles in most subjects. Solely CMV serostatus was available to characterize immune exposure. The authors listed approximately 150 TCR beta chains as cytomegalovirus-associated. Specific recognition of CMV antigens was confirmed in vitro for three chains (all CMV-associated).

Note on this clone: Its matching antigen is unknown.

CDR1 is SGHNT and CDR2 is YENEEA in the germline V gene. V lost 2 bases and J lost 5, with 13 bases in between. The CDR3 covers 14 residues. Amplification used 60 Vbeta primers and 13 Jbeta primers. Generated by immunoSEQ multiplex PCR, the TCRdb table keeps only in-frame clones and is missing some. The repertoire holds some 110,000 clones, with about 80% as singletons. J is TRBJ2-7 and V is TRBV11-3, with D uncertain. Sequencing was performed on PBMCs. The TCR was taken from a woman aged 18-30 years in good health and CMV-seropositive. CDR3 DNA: TGTGCCAGCAGCTTAAAGGAGCAGAAGGACGAGCAGTACTTC. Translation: CASSLKEQKDEQYF.